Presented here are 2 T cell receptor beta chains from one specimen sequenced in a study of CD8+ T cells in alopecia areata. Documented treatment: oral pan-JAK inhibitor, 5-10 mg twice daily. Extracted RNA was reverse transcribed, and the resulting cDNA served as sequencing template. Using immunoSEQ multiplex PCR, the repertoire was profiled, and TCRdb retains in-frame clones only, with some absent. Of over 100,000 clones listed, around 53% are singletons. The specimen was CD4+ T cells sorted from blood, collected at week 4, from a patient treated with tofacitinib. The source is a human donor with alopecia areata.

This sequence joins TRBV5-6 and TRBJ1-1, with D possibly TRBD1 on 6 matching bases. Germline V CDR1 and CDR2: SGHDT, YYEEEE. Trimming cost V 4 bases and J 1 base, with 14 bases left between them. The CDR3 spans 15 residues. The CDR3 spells CASSIGQGRNTEAFF. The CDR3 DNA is TGTGCCAGCAGCATAGGTCAGGGGAGGAACACTGAAGCTTTCTTT. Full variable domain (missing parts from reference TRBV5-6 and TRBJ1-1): DAGVTQSPTHLIKTRGQQVTLRCSPKSGHDTVSWYQQALGQGPQFIFQYYEEEERQRGNFPDRFSGHQFPNYSSELNVNALLLGDSALYLCASSIGQGRNTEAFFGQGTRLTVV.

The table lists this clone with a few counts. In DNA, the CDR3 is TGTGCCAGCACTTACGGACTAGCGGGGGGAAGCACAGATACGCAGTATTTT. This gives the protein CASTYGLAGGSTDTQYF. This sequence joins TRBV27 and TRBJ2-3, with 14 bases that match TRBD2. The CDR3 contains 17 residues. The J segment lost 0 bases and the V segment lost 7 bases, leaving 6 bases of the junction unmatched. Germline V gives CDR1 MNHEY, CDR2 SMNVEV (reference sequence).